The clone carrying this TCR beta chain was recorded at least ten times. The CDR3 extends over 15 amino acids. Unmatched junction bases numbered 7, after V lost 3 bases and J lost 7 bases. Germline assignment: CDR1 SGHKS and CDR2 YYEKEE (reference sequence). Uncontrolled infection, other autoimmune disease, pregnancy or lactation disqualified patients from enrolment. This sample was taken from a study of T cells in Graves' hyperthyroidism and ophthalmopathy. The TCR beta CDR3 regions underwent amplification using RNA transcripts as the source. A set of HTBI primers served as the primers for a first-round RT-PCR of the TCR CDR3. TCRdb used MiXCR to reprocess the multiplex PCR reads, holding one entry per CDR3 protein. The sample comprises more than 350,000 distinct CDR3 sequences, around 15% of which are singletons, and approximately 19% rests with the top ten.

The chain has TRBV5-5 and TRBJ1-4, with 9 bases aligning to TRBD1. This receptor was taken from an older woman with Graves' ophthalmopathy. Sequencing used blood. The CDR3 coding sequence is TGTGCCAGCAGCTGGGGACAGGGAAGCCTTGAAAAACTGTTTTTT. This gives the protein CASSWGQGSLEKLFF. The variable domain in full, completed from reference TRBV5-5 and TRBJ1-4, reads DAGVTQSPTHLIKTRGQQVTLRCSPISGHKSVSWYQQVLGQGPQFIFQYYEKEERGRGNFPDRFSARQFPNYSSELNVNALLLGDSALYLCASSWGQGSLEKLFFGSGTQLSVL.